The 27 T cell receptor beta chains listed next were all sequenced from one sample in a study of shared T cell receptors in the human thymus. This table comes from immunoSEQ multiplex PCR, and its TCRdb copy is limited to in-frame clones, with some not included. The profile shows about 660,000 clones, about 90% of them singletons. These data also featured in a second study, about human thymus T cells.

The specimen was thymocytes. These receptors were taken from a boy in the first two years of life with a congenital heart defect.

This rearrangement joins TRBV7-9 to TRBJ1-4; D gene uncertain. Germline values: CDR1 SEHNR, CDR2 FQNEAQ (reference sequence). V lost 0 bases and J lost 8, with 16 bases in between. The CDR3 runs to 16 residues. The CDR3 sequence: CASSLAQAPRREKLFF. The CDR3 DNA sequence: TGTGCCAGCAGCTTAGCGCAGGCCCCAAGACGGGAAAAACTGTTTTTT. Filled out from reference TRBV7-9 and TRBJ1-4, the complete variable domain reads DTGVSQNPRHKITKRGQNVTFRCDPISEHNRLYWYRQTLGQGPEFLTYFQNEAQLEKSRLLSDRFSAERPKGSFSTLEIQRTEQGDSAMYLCASSLAQAPRREKLFFGSGTQLSVL.

The chain links TRBV7-9 to TRBJ2-7; D might be TRBD2 (6 bases). Trimming removed 6 bases from V and 3 bases from J, with 15 bases in between. There are 14 residues in the CDR3. CDR1 is SEHNR and CDR2 is FQNEAQ in the germline V gene (reference sequence). CDR3 bases: TGTGCCAGCAGGCTCGCGGGACCGGACTACGAGCAGTACTTC. This codes for CASRLAGPDYEQYF.

This sequence joins TRBV2 and TRBJ2-7, with 7 bases that match TRBD1. CDR1 is SNHLY, CDR2 FYNNEI, per germline. V dropped 3 bases and J dropped 7; count of bases not matched to a gene: 18. CDR3 length equals 17 residues. CDR3 sequence (DNA): TGTGCCAGCAGTGAGGGTGGGCCCAGACAGGGCTCGGGGGAGCAGTACTTC. Amino acid sequence: CASSEGGPRQGSGEQYF.

This chain links TRBV4-1 with TRBJ2-2; 7 bases line up with TRBD2. Germline CDR1 reads MGHRA; CDR2 reads YSYEKL. V shed 0 bases and J 0 bases; nucleotides not matched to a gene: 10. CDR3 length equals 19 residues. The CDR3 is CASSQEPGSGDANTGELFF. The CDR3 DNA is TGCGCCAGCAGCCAAGAACCGGGGAGCGGGGACGCGAACACCGGGGAGCTGTTTTTT.

The chain employs TRBV4-1 and TRBJ2-5, with D tentatively TRBD2 (6 bases). The DNA end is a closer match to TRBJ2-7, so the J assignment may be wrong. This CDR3 has 14 amino acids. The germline gives CDR1 MGHRA, CDR2 YSYEKL. CDR3 protein: CASSPRAGLLEQYF. DNA of the CDR3: TGCGCCAGCAGCCCCCGGGCGGGGCTCCTCGAGCAGTACTTC.

The rearrangement uses TRBV4-1 and TRBJ2-7, with 7 bases lining up with TRBD2. The V gene's germline CDR1 is MGHRA and CDR2 YSYEKL. Trimming removed 4 bases from V and 3 bases from J; junction bases left unmatched: 9. This CDR3 has 15 residues. DNA of the CDR3: TGCGCCAGCAGCCTCATGGCCAGGGACTACTACGAGCAGTACTTC. This gives the protein CASSLMARDYYEQYF.

The chain employs TRBV6-5 and TRBJ2-7; 7 bases are shared with TRBD2. The CDR3 length is 15 residues. Per the germline V gene, CDR1 is MNHEY and CDR2 is SVGAGI. J lost 3 bases, V lost 7 bases, and 12 bases had no gene match. CDR3 sequence (DNA): TGTGCCAGCACCTCTGGGGAGCGGGACGGCTACGAGCAGTACTTC. This gives the protein CASTSGERDGYEQYF.

The rearrangement links TRBV9 to TRBJ2-3; 7 bases align to TRBD1. V lost 3 bases, J lost 1 base, and 11 bases stayed unmatched. The CDR3 sequence is 17 residues long. CDR1 and CDR2 (germline): SGDLS, YYNGEE. CDR3 residues: CASSAEVGQVGTDTQYF. The CDR3 DNA is TGTGCCAGCAGCGCGGAAGTTGGACAGGTGGGCACAGATACGCAGTATTTT.

The gene calls are TRBV19 and TRBJ1-2; D may be TRBD1 (5 bases). V shed 5 bases and J shed 6 bases, with 13 bases lying between them. Per germline, CDR1 LNHDA and CDR2 SQIVND (reference sequence). This CDR3 region has 13 residues. CDR3 sequence (DNA): TGTGCCAGTAGTTTCGACAGTTCCCATGGCTACACCTTC. Protein sequence: CASSFDSSHGYTF.

The rearrangement links TRBV6-5 to TRBJ2-2; the match to TRBD2 covers 7 bases. There are 15 residues in the CDR3. Germline-derived CDR1 and CDR2 are MNHEY and SVGAGI. V trimming: 0 bases; J trimming: 6 bases; junction bases outside the gene matches: 4. DNA of the CDR3: TGTGCCAGCAGTTACTCACATGGACTAGCCGGGGAGCTGTTTTTT. It is translated as CASSYSHGLAGELFF.

This clone was observed a few times. This chain joins TRBV4-3 and TRBJ1-1, with TRBD1 as a possible D gene (5 bases). Germline V CDR1 and CDR2: LGHNA, YSLEER. The CDR3 sequence is 15 residues long. V dropped 0 bases and J dropped 10 bases, with 18 bases sitting between them. The CDR3 DNA follows: TGCGCCAGCAGCCAAGATCGCGTCAAGGGGAAGGGAGCTTTCTTT. This sequence encodes CASSQDRVKGKGAFF.

The gene calls are TRBV28 and TRBJ1-1; D is perhaps TRBD1 (5 bases). CDR3 length equals 13 residues. V lost 3 bases to trimming and J lost 5 bases, with 10 bases between them. Germline V lookup: CDR1 MDHEN, CDR2 SYDVKM. In DNA, the CDR3 is TGTGCCAGCAGTTTGGGGGGGAGGACTGAAGCTTTCTTT. Encoded protein: CASSLGGRTEAFF.

The chain recombines TRBV11-2 with TRBJ1-4; D is possibly TRBD1 (5 bases). The CDR3 is 14 residues long. CDR1 and CDR2 (germline): SGHAT, FQNNGV. V was cut by 5 bases and J by 10 bases, with 17 bases left in between. The CDR3 sequence: CASSHRHSIGKLFF. In DNA form, the CDR3 reads TGTGCCAGCAGCCACAGGCATTCTATTGGAAAACTGTTTTTT.

J is TRBJ2-7 and V is TRBV5-1, with 7 bases identical to TRBD1. CDR1 SGHRS and CDR2 YFSETQ come from the germline V gene. The V segment lost 0 bases and the J segment 3 bases; nucleotides outside the gene matches: 12. The CDR3 is 17 amino acids. The CDR3 nucleotides are TGCGCCAGCAGCTTGGGGACCCACAGGGGATACTTCTACGAGCAGTACTTC. This sequence encodes CASSLGTHRGYFYEQYF. The whole variable domain, remainder taken from reference TRBV5-1 and TRBJ2-7, is KAGVTQTPRYLIKTRGQQVTLSCSPISGHRSVSWYQQTPGQGLQFLFEYFSETQRNKGNFPGRFSGRQFSNSRSEMNVSTLELGDSALYLCASSLGTHRGYFYEQYFGPGTRLTVT.

The V and J genes are TRBV28 and TRBJ1-1; 9 bases fit TRBD1. CDR3 size: 16 residues. The V gene's germline CDR1 is MDHEN and CDR2 SYDVKM. The V and J ends lost 6 bases and 4 bases, in that order; junction bases with no gene match: 12. The CDR3 DNA reads as TGTGCCAGCAGATACTCCGGGACAGGGTATGTCACTGAAGCTTTCTTT. It is translated as CASRYSGTGYVTEAFF.

V gene TRBV7-2 combines with J gene TRBJ2-7; TRBD2 matches 10 bases. Germline V gene lookup returns CDR1 SGHTA and CDR2 FQGNSA. CDR3 length: 14 residues. V lost 6 bases to trimming and J lost 1 base; unmatched junction nucleotides: 3. The CDR3 region is CASRASGSSYEQYF. The CDR3 DNA is TGTGCCAGCAGGGCTAGCGGGAGTTCCTACGAGCAGTACTTC.

The chain is built from TRBV5-1 and TRBJ1-6, with 8 positions matching TRBD1. Looked up from germline, CDR1 is SGHRS and CDR2 is YFSETQ. The junction had 11 bases not matched to a gene; V was cut back by 4 bases and J by 5 bases. The CDR3 has 17 amino acids. The CDR3 protein is CASSAGQGKVDNSPLHF. In DNA, the CDR3 is TGCGCCAGCAGCGCAGGACAGGGAAAAGTGGATAATTCACCCCTCCACTTT.

The genes are TRBV30 and TRBJ1-6; D call uncertain. The CDR3 loop spans 14 amino acids. CDR1 and CDR2 from the germline V gene are GTSNPN and SVGIG (reference sequence). The V and J ends lost 4 bases and 4 bases respectively, with 11 bases between them. This CDR3 reads CAWNQKSYNSPLHF. In nucleotides, the CDR3 is TGTGCCTGGAATCAGAAATCATATAATTCACCCCTCCACTTT. Drawing the rest from reference TRBV30 and TRBJ1-6, the complete variable domain is SQTIHQWPATLVQPVGSPLSLECTVEGTSNPNLYWYRQAAGRGLQLLFYSVGIGQISSEVPQNLSASRPQDRQFILSSKKLLLSDSGFYLCAWNQKSYNSPLHFGNGTRLTVT.

This chain uses TRBV5-5 with TRBJ2-4; unclear D gene. The CDR3 contains 13 residues. V was clipped by 6 bases and J by 7 bases, with 14 bases between them. Germline values: CDR1 SGHKS, CDR2 YYEKEE (reference sequence). For the CDR3, the DNA is TGTGCCAGCACCCCCCGAGGTGGTAACATTCAGTACTTC. Its protein is CASTPRGGNIQYF.

The chain uses TRBV29-1 and TRBJ2-7, with 9 bases that match TRBD1. The CDR3 length is 12 residues. Per the germline V gene, CDR1 is SQVTM and CDR2 is ANQGSEA. Trimming took 7 bases from V and 5 from J; bases not matched to a gene: 6. Written as DNA, the CDR3 is TGCAGCGGGGGACAGGGCGGGAACGAGCAGTACTTC. This gives the protein CSGGQGGNEQYF.

This clone was counted once. This sequence joins TRBV7-6 and TRBJ2-5; D unresolved. CDR1 is SGHVS, CDR2 FNYEAQ, per germline. The V gene lost 5 bases and the J gene lost 2 bases, with 9 bases spanning the gap. This CDR3 contains 13 residues. CDR3 nucleotide sequence: TGTGCCAGCAGCCCGAGAAGACAAGAGACCCAGTACTTC. This codes for CASSPRRQETQYF.

The gene calls are TRBV7-9 and TRBJ1-4; D call uncertain. The CDR3 contains 18 residues. V was pared by 0 bases and J by 4 bases, with 18 bases between. In germline, CDR1 is SEHNR, CDR2 FQNEAQ (reference sequence). CDR3 nucleotide sequence: TGTGCCAGCAGCTTAGCATTCGCAACCGATAGCCTTAATGAAAAACTGTTTTTT. This encodes CASSLAFATDSLNEKLFF. Drawing the rest from reference TRBV7-9 and TRBJ1-4, the complete variable domain is DTGVSQNPRHKITKRGQNVTFRCDPISEHNRLYWYRQTLGQGPEFLTYFQNEAQLEKSRLLSDRFSAERPKGSFSTLEIQRTEQGDSAMYLCASSLAFATDSLNEKLFFGSGTQLSVL.

J is TRBJ1-1 and V is TRBV21-1; the table's D call, TRBD1, was not checked against the DNA. TRBV21-1 is described as a pseudogene. There are 11 residues in the CDR3. The CDR3 loop reads CASSKLQQANF. As DNA, the CDR3 is TGTGCCAGCAGCAAATTGCAACAGGCTAATTTT.

This rearrangement joins TRBV7-6 to TRBJ1-3; possibly TRBD1 for D (6 bases). The CDR3 totals 17 residues. V shed 6 bases and J shed 0 bases, with 18 bases lying between them. In germline, CDR1 is SGHVS, CDR2 FNYEAQ. CDR3 loop: CASSPTTGESSGNTIYF. The CDR3 bases are TGTGCCAGCAGTCCTACGACAGGAGAGAGCTCTGGAAACACCATATATTTT.

There are a few counts of this clone. The V gene is TRBV5-4, the J gene TRBJ2-3, with D possibly TRBD2 on 5 matching bases. Germline V gives CDR1 SGHNT, CDR2 YYREEE (reference sequence). V gave up 0 bases and J gave up 3 bases, with 23 bases separating them. The CDR3 sequence is 19 residues long. CDR3 in DNA: TGTGCCAGCAGCTTGGCCGGAGCGGAGAGGCACAGAGGGACAGATACGCAGTATTTT. Translated, it gives CASSLAGAERHRGTDTQYF.

This chain links TRBV7-9 with TRBJ2-1, with TRBD2 matching 11 bases. Germline V CDR1 and CDR2: SEHNR, FQNEAQ (reference sequence). The CDR3 runs 14 residues. V shed 7 bases and J 4 bases; nucleotides not matched to a gene: 3. The CDR3 DNA sequence: TGTGCCAGCACCAGGACTAGCGGGTACAATGAGCAGTTCTTC. Translated, it gives CASTRTSGYNEQFF. The variable domain in full, completed from reference TRBV7-9 and TRBJ2-1, reads DTGVSQNPRHKITKRGQNVTFRCDPISEHNRLYWYRQTLGQGPEFLTYFQNEAQLEKSRLLSDRFSAERPKGSFSTLEIQRTEQGDSAMYLCASTRTSGYNEQFFGPGTRLTVL.

CDR3: CAIGAQNTDTQYF. The DNA for the CDR3 is TGTGCCATCGGGGCCCAAAACACAGATACGCAGTATTTT. The gene calls are TRBV10-3 and TRBJ2-3, with D perhaps matching TRBD1 (5 bases). Per the germline V gene, CDR1 is ENHRY and CDR2 is SYGVKD. The V gene lost 8 bases and the J gene lost 2 bases, with 11 bases spanning the gap. This CDR3 has 13 amino acids.